This T cell receptor (beta chain) was identified during a study of blood T cells in healthy people across ages. Overall study: The capture of about one barcoded beta molecule per two T cells was achieved by template switching.

General study findings and limits: Among T cells, TCR beta diversity per million cells dropped roughly linearly as age rose.

A remark on this clonotype: Its target is not known.

Isolation of PBMCs gave at least 6 million cells per sample. The total RNA that was extracted per sample amounted to at least 6 micrograms. Combining a sample-barcoded 5' primer with a J-beta primer mix, a second PCR ran for roughly 7 to 12 cycles. Each CDR3 protein is one row after TCRdb ran MiXCR on the 5' RACE reads. The table has some 1.5 million distinct CDR3 sequences, 28% seen once. The specimen sequenced was blood. The TCR originated in a woman under 40 in good health.

CDR3 in DNA: TGTGCCAGCAGTTACCCCGTCGGGCACACTGAAGCTTTCTTT. Protein sequence: CASSYPVGHTEAFF. The chain links TRBV6-6 to TRBJ1-1, with D unclear. CDR3 size: 14 residues. The V end lost 2 bases, the J end lost 3 bases, and 10 bases lay between the germline ends. Germline CDR1 and CDR2: MNHNY and SVGAGI (reference sequence).